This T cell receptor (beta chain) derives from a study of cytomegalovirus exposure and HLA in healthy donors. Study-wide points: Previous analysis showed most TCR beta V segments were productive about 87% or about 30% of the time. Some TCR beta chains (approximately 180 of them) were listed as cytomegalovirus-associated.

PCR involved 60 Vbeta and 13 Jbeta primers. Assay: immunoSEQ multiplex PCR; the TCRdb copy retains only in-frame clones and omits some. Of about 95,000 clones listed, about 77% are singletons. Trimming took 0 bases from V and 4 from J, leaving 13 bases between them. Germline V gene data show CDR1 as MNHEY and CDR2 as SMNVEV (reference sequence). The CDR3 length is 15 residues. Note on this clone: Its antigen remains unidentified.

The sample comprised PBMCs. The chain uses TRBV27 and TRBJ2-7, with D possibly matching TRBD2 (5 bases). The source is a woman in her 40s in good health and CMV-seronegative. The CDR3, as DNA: TGTGCCAGCAGTTTATCAAAAGGATGGACTTACGAGCAGTACTTC. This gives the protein CASSLSKGWTYEQYF.